This T cell receptor beta chain was captured in a study of cytotoxic CD8 clonotypes in ibrutinib-treated CLL. This clone has a handful of counts. Sequencing was performed with immunoSEQ multiplex PCR; in TCRdb, only in-frame clones are kept and a portion is missing. The sample includes hundreds of thousands of clones, 70% of them seen just once. CDR3 size: 16 residues. Germline V CDR1 and CDR2: SNHLY, FYNNEI. Germline trimming cut 8 bases from V and 2 bases from J; bases unmatched to any gene: 7. The source was PBMCs, collected after 24 months of ibrutinib treatment. The chain links TRBV2 to TRBJ2-3; 13 bases map to TRBD2. The clonotype originates from a human donor with chronic lymphocytic leukemia. This CDR3 is CASPTSGRADTDTQYF. CDR3 nucleotide sequence: TGTGCCAGCCCTACTAGCGGGAGGGCCGACACAGATACGCAGTATTTT.